This T cell receptor beta chain was sequenced during a study of T cells in narcolepsy. Study as a whole: Donors had narcolepsy type 1 or type 2, or were healthy controls. Whole-study results and caveats: Healthy controls reportedly lacked the autoreactive clonotypes serially found in patients' blood. HCRT-specific and TRIB2-specific autoreactive clonotypes appeared among same-patient CSF and blood CD4+ clonotypes. In some patient and control memory CD4+ samples, autoreactive clones were absent.

Details on this clone: Its antigen is currently unknown.

Assay used: immunoSEQ multiplex PCR; TCRdb lists only in-frame clones, some missing. The table lists more than 30,000 clones, about four fifths of them singletons. The V gene lost 2 bases and the J gene lost 1 base, with 13 bases spanning the gap. CDR1 and CDR2 (germline): SEHNR, FQNEAQ (reference sequence). The CDR3 runs 16 residues. The origin of this receptor is a human donor with narcolepsy. The rearrangement uses TRBV7-9 and TRBJ2-3; D is possibly TRBD1 (5 bases). The sequenced sample consisted of CD45RA- memory CD4+ T cells from PBMCs. The CDR3 loop is CASSLLSTRGTDTQYF. The CDR3, as DNA: TGTGCCAGCAGCTTATTAAGCACCAGGGGCACAGATACGCAGTATTTT.